The present T cell receptor beta chain was sequenced within a study of vaccination and CD4 T cells after COVID-19 (dated by TCRdb to between 2020 and 2023). In the study overall: Every convalescent patient had a positive nasal swab PCR test for SARS-CoV-2, with mild disease in roughly 10 patients and severe disease in one. The convalescent cohort comprised six males and four females, including two Hispanic individuals, seven Caucasians, two Asians and one multiracial person. Each participant got two doses of either the Pfizer-BioNTech BNT162b2 vaccine (n=8) or the Moderna mRNA-1273 vaccine (n=2). Post-COVID blood samples from convalescent patients were collected a median of about 110 days after diagnosis, with a range of roughly 30 to 161 days. Post-vaccine blood samples were obtained a median of around 74 days after the second vaccine dose, with a range of about 14 to 241 days. The cultures were stimulated with overlapping spike peptide pools from SARS-CoV-2 and from the common cold coronaviruses HCoV-NL63, HCoV-OC43 and HCoV-229E. As controls, cultures received a CEFX viral epitope pool (the positive control), an HIV-1 Nef peptide pool (the negative control), or no peptide at all. The spike-specific CD4+ TCR repertoire was compared before and after mRNA vaccination in approximately ten COVID-19 convalescent patients and a few infection-naive healthy vaccine recipients. Overall study outcomes, separate from this receptor: Nearly all vaccine-specific clones in convalescent patients (304 of 307) were mono-reactive for SARS-CoV-2 spike rather than cross-reactive with common cold coronaviruses. The study included relatively few convalescent patients and did not analyze early timepoints after natural infection. The median number of SARS-CoV-2-reactive clonotypes rose from 20 to 25 after infection to a few dozen after vaccination, but the change was not significant. In convalescent patients, a median approximately 90% of post-vaccine SARS-CoV-2-reactive clones were detected only after vaccination, suggesting vaccine-specific priming.

The library relied on PCR. DNA from cultured CD4+ T cells underwent TCR sequencing with the Oncomine TCR Beta short-read assay at the Johns Hopkins FTIC core. The QIAamp micro DNA kit was used to extract genomic DNA from the cultured CD4+ T cells. The Oncomine TCR Beta libraries from cultured CD4+ T cells were pooled using unique dual indexes and then sequenced on an Illumina iSeq 100. Processing in the source paper ran as follows. Non-productive sequences were removed, and CDR3s that did not start with C, did not end with F or W, or were shorter than 7 amino acids were discarded. The MANAFEST web application was used to identify antigen-specific clonotypes by comparing peptide-stimulated wells against reference wells and other culture wells. For a clone to be called positive, the clone needed an FDR below 0.05, an odds ratio above 5, and a productive frequency above 0.1% in at least two of three replicate wells. Cross-reactive clonotypes were defined as significantly expanded in both SARS-CoV-2 spike wells and at least one common cold coronavirus spike condition. Using R version 3.6.1, CDR3 homology was evaluated through Levenshtein distances (stringdist) along with unrooted phylogenetic trees (ape). Clones were called with MiXCR by TCRdb after fastp trimmed the public reads at Q25, and only in-frame beta chains were retained. Every entry covers one CDR3 protein and lists the most common genes and DNA from its rows. None of the V and J calls come from the authors' own analysis; TCRdb made them. This sample lists roughly 10,000 distinct CDR3 sequences; approximately 69% were detected once. The ten largest clones represent 10% to 13% of the sample.

With respect to this clonotype: What this receptor recognizes is not known. One base away there is no much larger clone; base qualities are not given.

Reading the label with the study, this specimen's treatment or condition is: approximately 10-day PBMC culture with coronavirus spike peptide pools or control peptides (ViraFEST assay). The ViraFEST assay, used in the study, expanded antigen-specific T cells with peptide pools and then identified the expanded clonotypes through TCR sequencing. Positive SARS-CoV-2 PCR tests in the convalescent patients dated from March to December 2020, before Alpha, Beta and Delta variants emerged in the United States. PBMCs were cultured at two million per well in IMDM supplemented with approximately 4.7% human AB serum and around 10 IU/ml IL-2, with approximately 10 ug/ml peptide pools added. Half of the culture medium was replaced with fresh IL-2-containing medium on days 3 and 7. CD4+ T cells were isolated after approximately ten days of culture through negative selection using the EasySep CD4+ T cell isolation kit. PBMCs were separated from whole blood using Ficoll-Paque Plus gradient centrifugation and then either used fresh or cryopreserved at -140C. In general, triplicate wells were set up for every culture condition.

The germline V gene (reference sequence) specifies DFQATT as CDR1 and SNEGSKA as CDR2. The V end gives up 0 bases and the J end 5 bases, leaving 12 bases in the junction not matched to a gene. The CDR3 holds 16 amino acids from the cysteine to the phenylalanine. Only the CDR3 DNA stays, 48 bases, in frame from base 1. The origin of this receptor is a human donor who had recovered from COVID-19. The sample taken for sequencing was CD4+ T cells from blood, cultured in vitro. This chain is built from TRBV20-1 and TRBJ2-5; a stretch of 7 junction bases matches TRBD2. This receptor carries the CDR3 CSARDAGVAVSETQYF. In nucleotides, the sequence is TGCAGTGCTAGAGATGCGGGAGTGGCTGTTAGCGAGACCCAGTACTTC.